A selection of T cell receptor beta chains follows, all from one sample in a study of cytomegalovirus exposure and HLA in healthy donors. The repertoire was sequenced with immunoSEQ multiplex PCR; TCRdb's copy has only in-frame clones and lacks some. The data contain about 190,000 clones, roughly 77% of them singletons. Material for sequencing was PBMCs. The receptors were sampled from a man aged 25-40 years in good health and CMV-seropositive. CDR3s include the opening cysteine and the closing phenylalanine or tryptophan. The order of the fields is V gene, D gene, clone size, J gene, CDR3 DNA, CDR3 protein. D genes are given only for firm matches. Some rows mark clone size as missing; the rest say once, few, many or name a class of expanded clone.

TRBV28	TRBD1	NA	TRBJ1-4	TGTGCCAGTGGGGACAGTAATAATGAAAAACTGTTTTTT	CASGDSNNEKLFF
TRBV28	NA	few	TRBJ1-6	TGTGCCACCGTAACGAGCTCCTATAATTCACCCCTCCACTTT	CATVTSSYNSPLHF
TRBV5-1	NA	NA	TRBJ2-3	TGCGCCAGCAGCTTGGGGACAGTCACAGATACGCAGTATTTT	CASSLGTVTDTQYF
TRBV27	NA	NA	TRBJ2-3	TGTGCCAGCAGTCCAAGCACAGATACGCAGTATTTT	CASSPSTDTQYF
TRBV6-5	NA	NA	TRBJ1-2	TGTGCCAGCAGTTACCCCGGGGGAAGTGGCTACACCTTC	CASSYPGGSGYTF
TRBV30	TRBD1	few	TRBJ1-3	TGTGCCTGGAGTAGAGGGACAGTCTCTGGAAACACCATATATTTT	CAWSRGTVSGNTIYF
TRBV19	TRBD1	few	TRBJ1-5	TGTGCCAGTAGTGCGGGACAGGGTTGGGGACAGCCCCAGCATTTT	CASSAGQGWGQPQHF
TRBV27	TRBD1	NA	TRBJ1-1	TGTGCCAGCAGTAAACAGGGGGGGTGGACTGAAGCTTTCTTT	CASSKQGGWTEAFF
TRBV27	TRBD1	NA	TRBJ2-5	TGTGCCAGCAGGCGGGACAGGGGAGTAGAGACCCAGTACTTC	CASRRDRGVETQYF
TRBV6-4	TRBD2	few	TRBJ2-1	TGTGCCAGCAGTCCCCGGTTAGCGGGAGGGCCCCCCTACAATGAGCAGTTCTTC	CASSPRLAGGPPYNEQFF
TRBV11-1	NA	NA	TRBJ2-2	TGTGCCAGCAGCCCCCGGGGACTCACCAACACCGGGGAGCTGTTTTTT	CASSPRGLTNTGELFF
TRBV28	TRBD1	NA	TRBJ1-2	TGTGCCACCTTAGACAGGGGGCGAGACTATGGCTACACCTTC	CATLDRGRDYGYTF
TRBV19	NA	NA	TRBJ2-7	TGTGCCAGTAGTATGTCTCACCTGTACGAGCAGTACTTC	CASSMSHLYEQYF
TRBV6-5	NA	few	TRBJ2-1	TGTGCCAGCCGACGGGTCAATGAGCAGTTCTTC	CASRRVNEQFF
TRBV7-7	TRBD2	NA	TRBJ2-1	TGTGCTAGCAGCAAGGGACTAGGGGATTACAATGAGCAGTTCTTC	CASSKGLGDYNEQFF
TRBV27	TRBD1	NA	TRBJ2-1	TGTGCCAGCAGTTTTGGGGTTAACAGGGGGCGAGGGTACAATGAGCAGTTCTTC	CASSFGVNRGRGYNEQFF
TRBV7-9	TRBD2	NA	TRBJ2-7	TGTGCCAGCAGCTTTAGCGGGAGGTACAACGAGCAGTACTTC	CASSFSGRYNEQYF
TRBV6-4	NA	NA	TRBJ2-1	TGTGCCAGCCCAGTGAACAATGAGCAGTTCTTC	CASPVNNEQFF
TRBV18	NA	NA	TRBJ1-5	TGTGCCAGCTCACCAGGCGGGTCGGGCAATCAGCCCCAGCATTTT	CASSPGGSGNQPQHF
TRBV4-1	TRBD2	NA	TRBJ2-7	TGCGCCAGCAGCCAAGGACTAGCGGGAACCTACGAGCAGTACTTC	CASSQGLAGTYEQYF